The 18 T cell receptor beta chains below all came from one sample that was sequenced in a study of CD8 T cells in ankylosing spondylitis (dated by TCRdb to 2016 to 2017). Their antigens remain unidentified. Here is what the overall study found, with its caveats: A TCR beta motif made up of several highly homologous amino acid variants appeared to be characteristic of blood from ankylosing spondylitis patients.

Library preparation employed 5' RACE. TCRdb records Illumina HiSeq 2500 as the sequencer. TCRdb passed the public sequencing reads through fastp at Q25 and MiXCR, retaining productive beta sequences. One record per CDR3 amino acid sequence lists the most common genes and DNA. The sample table shows some 450,000 distinct CDR3 sequences, and roughly 15% are seen once. The ten largest clonotypes hold 0.85% to 1.3% of the sample. The source material was blood, either unsorted or a sorted T cell fraction (not recorded which). The receptors stem from a male donor with ankylosing spondylitis.

This clonotype has just a few counts. The V gene is TRBV4-2, the J gene TRBJ2-1; D ambiguous. Germline CDR1 is LGHNA and CDR2 is YNFKEQ. CDR3 length: 13 amino acids. Trimming left V 5 bases short and J 5 bases short, with 10 bases between. As DNA, the CDR3 is TGTGCCAGCAGCTTCGACACCGACAATGAGCAGTTCTTC. Amino acids: CASSFDTDNEQFF.

This rearrangement joins TRBV9 to TRBJ1-1; D uncertain. Germline values: CDR1 SGDLS, CDR2 YYNGEE. The CDR3 is made up of 16 amino acids. Trimming shortened V by 3 bases and J by 1 base, and 16 bases separated the two germline ends. DNA of the CDR3: TGTGCCAGCAGCGCGATACGAAGGGAAACGAACACTGAAGCTTTCTTT. Amino acids: CASSAIRRETNTEAFF.

This chain links TRBV2 with TRBJ2-2; 8 bases line up with TRBD1. V lost 8 bases, J lost 6 bases, and 2 bases stayed unmatched. This CDR3 comprises 12 residues. Germline V lookup: CDR1 SNHLY, CDR2 FYNNEI. CDR3 loop: CASGQGPGELFF. The CDR3 DNA follows: TGTGCCAGCGGACAGGGCCCCGGGGAGCTGTTTTTT.

V usage is TRBV11-2 and J usage is TRBJ2-2; D unresolved. Per germline, CDR1 SGHAT and CDR2 FQNNGV. The CDR3 sequence is 16 residues long. Trimming cost V 1 base and J 1 base, with 10 bases left between them. CDR3 DNA: TGTGCCAGCAGCTTAGGAGCGAAGGGGAACACCGGGGAGCTGTTTTTT. Its translation: CASSLGAKGNTGELFF.

This clonotype was detected only a few times. This chain joins TRBV5-6 and TRBJ1-1; D is uncertain. Trimming took off 4 bases at V and 1 base at J, with 11 bases between the two ends. The CDR3 is made up of 14 amino acids. CDR1 and CDR2 from the germline V gene are SGHDT and YYEEEE. Here the CDR3 DNA reads TGTGCCAGCAGCAGGGCGGGGAGGAACACTGAAGCTTTCTTT. Its translation: CASSRAGRNTEAFF.

In its sample, this clonotype was seen a few times. The chain carries TRBV7-2 and TRBJ1-5; no firm D call. The CDR3 is 14 residues long. Germline assignment: CDR1 SGHTA and CDR2 FQGNSA. V was pared by 2 bases and J by 10 bases, with 15 bases between. The CDR3 coding sequence is TGTGCCAGCAGCTTATCAGGAGTTGGTAAACCCCAGCATTTT. Translating it yields CASSLSGVGKPQHF.

This clonotype was observed a handful of times. The chain couples TRBV12-3 or TRBV12-4 to TRBJ2-2, with 7 positions matching TRBD1. Trimming took 3 bases from V and 2 from J; bases not matched to a gene: 3. The CDR3 runs 15 residues. DNA for the CDR3: TGTGCCAGCAGTTTGCGACAGGGCAACACCGGGGAGCTGTTTTTT. It yields the protein CASSLRQGNTGELFF.

This clonotype was seen at least ten times. The chain couples TRBV5-1 to TRBJ2-7; D uncertain. Germline V gene sequence: CDR1 SGHRS, CDR2 YFSETQ. The CDR3 runs to 12 residues. Trimming stripped 3 bases from V and 4 bases from J, with 8 bases between. This CDR3 is CASSSGEYEQYF. CDR3 nucleotide sequence: TGCGCCAGCAGCTCTGGGGAATACGAGCAGTACTTC.

The table lists this clonotype with a few counts. The J gene is TRBJ1-5, the V gene TRBV6-1; D possibly corresponds to TRBD1 (5 bases). Trimming took 9 bases from V and 6 from J, leaving 9 bases between them. CDR3 length: 11 residues. Per the germline V gene, CDR1 is MNHNS and CDR2 is SASEGT. CDR3 DNA sequence: TGTGCCAGTTCAGGGTTTCAGCCCCAGCATTTT. It translates to CASSGFQPQHF.

This clonotype was recorded a few times. The chain links TRBV4-1 to TRBJ2-3, with D unresolved. The germline gives CDR1 MGHRA, CDR2 YSYEKL. V shed 1 base and J shed 6 bases, with 11 bases lying between them. The CDR3 consists of 14 residues. CDR3 residues: CASSQVLISDTQYF. The DNA for the CDR3 is TGCGCCAGCAGCCAAGTACTCATCTCTGATACGCAGTATTTT.

The sample holds a few counts of this clonotype. V is TRBV20-1 and J is TRBJ2-4; TRBD1 matches at 10 bases. The CDR3 has 16 amino acids. Germline values: CDR1 DFQATT, CDR2 SNEGSKA (reference sequence). Trimming cost V 6 bases and J 1 base; bases outside gene matches: 9. The CDR3 loop is CSARGQGLRAKNIQYF. CDR3 bases: TGCAGTGCAAGGGGACAGGGGCTGAGGGCCAAAAACATTCAGTACTTC.

This clonotype was counted at least ten times. The V call is TRBV7-3, the J call TRBJ2-3; TRBD2 might be the D (6 bases). The CDR3 is made up of 16 amino acids. V gave up 3 bases and J gave up 2 bases, with 15 bases separating them. Germline V gene data show CDR1 as SGHTA and CDR2 as FQGTGA. The CDR3 protein is CASSLNLRGNTDTQYF. The CDR3 bases are TGTGCCAGCAGCTTGAATCTGCGGGGCAACACAGATACGCAGTATTTT.

This clonotype showed up just a few times. This chain links TRBV3-1 with TRBJ2-7; TRBD1 aligns across 8 bases. Germline CDR1 reads LGHDT; CDR2 reads YNNKEL (reference sequence). V was pared by 4 bases and J by 4 bases, with 6 bases of the junction left unmatched. CDR3 length equals 14 residues. The CDR3 protein is CASSRGQGAYEQYF. The CDR3 nucleotides read TGTGCCAGCAGCCGCGGGCAGGGGGCGTACGAGCAGTACTTC.

This sequence joins TRBV7-2 and TRBJ2-3; 12 nucleotides match TRBD2. The V and J ends lost 5 bases and 2 bases, in that order; junction bases with no gene match: 8. This CDR3 spans 17 amino acids. Germline loops: CDR1 SGHTA, CDR2 FQGNSA. CDR3 coding DNA: TGTGCCAGCAGCCCCCCGGGACTAGCGGGTCTCACAGATACGCAGTATTTT. Residues: CASSPPGLAGLTDTQYF.

Only a few counts were recorded for this clonotype. The V gene is TRBV5-1, the J gene TRBJ2-2; 8 bases align to TRBD2. CDR1 and CDR2 from the germline V gene are SGHRS and YFSETQ. The CDR3 length is 16 residues. The ends lost 3 bases at V and 1 base at J; junction bases unmatched: 5. The CDR3 nucleotides read TGCGCCAGCAGCTCAACCGGGACTAGGAACACCGGGGAGCTGTTTTTT. Translating gives CASSSTGTRNTGELFF.

A few counts support this clonotype. CDR3 in amino acids: CASSLMPGINQPQHF. In nucleotides, the CDR3 is TGTGCCAGCAGCTTAATGCCAGGGATCAATCAGCCCCAGCATTTT. This chain joins TRBV7-2 and TRBJ1-5; D might be TRBD1 (5 bases). The length of the CDR3 is 15 residues. Trimming removed 2 bases from V and 3 bases from J, with 11 bases in between. Germline assignment: CDR1 SGHTA and CDR2 FQGNSA.

In this sample, this clonotype turned up many times. The rearrangement links TRBV18 to TRBJ2-5; a weak D match, TRBD2 (6 bases). Germline loops: CDR1 KGHSH, CDR2 LQKENI. The CDR3 loop spans 13 amino acids. Trimming left V 5 bases short and J 2 bases short, with 9 bases between. CDR3 DNA: TGTGCCAGCTCATCGACTAGACAAGAGACCCAGTACTTC. Translated: CASSSTRQETQYF.

This clonotype came up many times. This sequence joins TRBV19 and TRBJ1-2; D is uncertain. V lost 7 bases to trimming and J lost 10 bases, with 22 bases between them. Per the germline V gene, CDR1 is LNHDA and CDR2 is SQIVND (reference sequence). The CDR3 spans 14 residues. The CDR3 sequence: CASTLDGIKHSYTF. CDR3 nucleotides: TGTGCCAGTACCCTGGACGGGATAAAGCACTCCTACACCTTC.